A selection of T cell receptor beta chains follows, all from one sample in a study of T cells after yellow fever vaccination. MiXCR was run by TCRdb on the 5' RACE reads, yielding one entry per CDR3 protein. In the table there are a few hundred thousand distinct CDR3 sequences, about 10% of which are singletons. Material: CD4+ T cells sorted from PBMCs, obtained 5 days after the yellow fever booster vaccination. The receptors shown here come from a man between 18 and 29 years old who received the YFV17D yellow fever vaccine. The CDR3 runs from the conserved cysteine through the conserved F or W. The order of the fields is J gene, V gene, clone size, D gene, CDR3 protein, CDR3 DNA. D genes are given only for firm matches. Size is omitted from some rows. Given values are once, few, many or a class for expanded clones.

TRBJ2-3 | TRBV7-3 | few | . | CASSTTPRVDTQYF | TGTGCCAGCAGTACCACCCCGAGGGTAGATACGCAGTATTTT
TRBJ1-1 | TRBV2 | many | . | CASSESTAEAFF | TGTGCCAGCAGTGAGTCGACAGCTGAAGCTTTCTTT
TRBJ2-4 | TRBV12-3/TRBV12-4 | many | TRBD1 | CASSLTGGRNIQYF | TGTGCCAGCAGTCTCACAGGGGGGAGAAACATTCAGTACTTC
TRBJ2-1 | TRBV7-3 | few | TRBD1 | CASSFGGQGAGNEQFF | TGTGCCAGCAGCTTCGGTGGGCAGGGGGCTGGCAATGAGCAGTTCTTC
TRBJ2-2 | TRBV5-1 | few | . | CASSSMTGRNGELFF | TGCGCCAGCAGCTCTATGACAGGGAGGAACGGGGAGCTGTTTTTT
TRBJ1-3 | TRBV9 | few | . | CASSPRYSGNTIYF | TGTGCCAGCAGCCCCCGGTACTCTGGAAACACCATATATTTT
TRBJ2-3 | TRBV20-1 | . | TRBD2 | CSASGLAGGGTDTQYF | TGCAGTGCTTCCGGACTAGCGGGGGGGGGCACAGATACGCAGTATTTT
TRBJ1-5 | TRBV24-1 | . | . | CATSDWNQPQHF | TGTGCCACCAGTGATTGGAATCAGCCCCAGCATTTT
TRBJ2-5 | TRBV29-1 | . | . | CSVLGPQRETQYF | TGCAGCGTCCTTGGGCCTCAGAGGGAGACCCAGTACTTC
TRBJ1-4 | TRBV7-2 | . | TRBD1 | CASGRGPGTGRDEKLFF | TGTGCCAGCGGCCGAGGTCCCGGGACAGGGAGGGATGAAAAACTGTTTTTT
TRBJ2-1 | TRBV12-3/TRBV12-4 | few | . | CASSPLVAAYNEQFF | TGTGCCAGCAGTCCGCTAGTCGCCGCCTACAATGAGCAGTTCTTC
TRBJ1-1 | TRBV30 | few | . | CAWSQKVVTEAFF | TGTGCCTGGAGTCAAAAGGTGGTCACTGAAGCTTTCTTT
TRBJ2-1 | TRBV7-9 | many | . | CASQPSSSYNEQFF | TGTGCCAGCCAGCCCTCCAGCTCCTACAATGAGCAGTTCTTC
TRBJ1-5 | TRBV24-1 | . | . | CATSGAEGQSNQPQHF | TGTGCCACCAGTGGGGCCGAAGGACAGAGCAATCAGCCCCAGCATTTT
TRBJ1-1 | TRBV18 | few | TRBD1 | CASSQGQGPTEAFF | TGTGCCAGCTCCCAGGGACAGGGCCCCACTGAAGCTTTCTTT
TRBJ2-1 | TRBV2 | few | TRBD2 | CASSPVERGGSNEQFF | TGTGCTAGCAGTCCCGTCGAGCGGGGGGGATCTAATGAGCAGTTCTTC
TRBJ1-4 | TRBV21-1 | few | . | CASSKGGQGIEKLFF | TGTGCCAGCAGCAAAGGGGGGCAGGGAATTGAAAAACTGTTTTTT
TRBJ2-1 | TRBV7-2 | many | TRBD2 | CASSRTSGGDNEQFF | TGTGCCAGCAGCCGGACTAGCGGGGGAGACAATGAGCAGTTCTTC
TRBJ1-2 | TRBV4-1 | few | . | CASSQVGRRVYGYTF | TGCGCCAGCAGCCAAGTGGGACGGAGGGTCTATGGCTACACCTTC
TRBJ2-5 | TRBV7-9 | . | . | CASSLAGSTETQYF | TGTGCCAGCAGCTTAGCGGGTAGCACCGAGACCCAGTACTTC
TRBJ1-1 | TRBV5-5 | few | . | CASSFGQGRNTEAFF | TGTGCCAGCAGCTTTGGCCAGGGCCGGAACACTGAAGCTTTCTTT
TRBJ2-5 | TRBV10-3 | few | . | CATHRDPEETQYF | TGTGCCACTCACAGAGACCCTGAAGAGACCCAGTACTTC
TRBJ1-4 | TRBV29-1 | . | TRBD1 | CSVSGQPTNEKLFF | TGCAGCGTGTCGGGACAGCCAACTAATGAAAAACTGTTTTTT
TRBJ2-3 | TRBV7-2 | few | TRBD2 | CASSVQAGGEDTQYF | TGTGCCAGCAGCGTTCAAGCGGGGGGGGAAGATACGCAGTATTTT
TRBJ1-5 | TRBV29-1 | . | . | CSCTLRPGVGQPQHF | TGCAGCTGCACATTACGGCCCGGGGTCGGTCAGCCCCAGCATTTT
TRBJ2-3 | TRBV6-2/TRBV6-3 | . | TRBD2 | CASSRTSGGHTDTEYF | TGTGCCAGCAGCAGGACTAGCGGGGGCCACACAGATACGGAGTATTTT
TRBJ2-1 | TRBV4-3 | many | TRBD2 | CASSQPSGGTNEQFF | TGCGCCAGCAGCCAACCTAGCGGGGGGACGAATGAGCAGTTCTTC
TRBJ2-5 | TRBV5-1 | many | . | CASSFGSSGRQETQYF | TGCGCCAGCAGCTTCGGGTCGTCCGGGCGGCAAGAGACCCAGTACTTC
TRBJ1-1 | TRBV3-1 | many | . | CASSQGAEAFF | TGTGCCAGCAGTCAAGGAGCAGAAGCTTTCTTT
TRBJ2-2 | TRBV12-2 | . | . | CASRLPRTSGGLANTGELFF | TGTGCAAGTCGCTTGCCCAGGACTAGCGGGGGGCTCGCGAACACCGGGGAGCTGTTTTTT
TRBJ2-2 | TRBV18 | many | TRBD1 | CASSPTGQGTGELFF | TGTGCCAGCTCACCGACGGGACAGGGCACCGGGGAGCTGTTTTTT
TRBJ2-5 | TRBV5-1 | few | TRBD1 | CASSLVGTGPQETQYF | TGCGCCAGCAGCTTGGTCGGGACAGGTCCCCAAGAGACCCAGTACTTC
TRBJ1-1 | TRBV29-1 | . | . | CSVQSGNTEAFF | TGCAGCGTTCAGTCGGGAAACACTGAAGCTTTCTTT
TRBJ1-6 | TRBV18 | few | . | CASSQTDDNSPLHF | TGTGCCAGCTCACAGACAGATGATAATTCACCCCTCCACTTT
TRBJ1-2 | TRBV5-6 | many | . | CASSLPAAYGYTF | TGTGCCAGCAGCTTGCCGGCCGCTTATGGCTACACCTTC
TRBJ2-3 | TRBV7-2 | few | . | CASSSQAGAGDTQYF | TGTGCCAGCAGCTCCCAAGCCGGAGCGGGAGATACGCAGTATTTT
TRBJ1-2 | TRBV9 | few | . | CASSVVGGNPYGYTF | TGTGCCAGCAGCGTAGTGGGAGGGAACCCCTATGGCTACACCTTC
TRBJ1-2 | TRBV4-2 | many | TRBD1 | CASSPGQGVNYGYTF | TGTGCCAGCAGCCCGGGACAGGGAGTAAACTATGGCTACACCTTC
TRBJ2-3 | TRBV4-3 | many | . | CASSQEEGSRRYF | TGCGCCAGCAGCCAAGAGGAAGGGTCCCGGCGTTATTTT
TRBJ1-3 | TRBV12-3/TRBV12-4 | . | . | CASSLGLGLSGNTIYF | TGTGCCAGCAGTTTGGGGCTGGGCCTCTCTGGAAACACCATATATTTT
TRBJ1-6 | TRBV7-9 | few | TRBD1 | CASSPGGKFNSPLHF | TGTGCCAGCAGCCCAGGGGGCAAATTTAATTCACCCCTCCACTTT
TRBJ1-2 | TRBV7-9 | . | . | CASSPSPGLYGYTF | TGTGCCAGCAGCCCCTCGCCGGGGCTCTATGGCTACACCTTC
TRBJ1-4 | TRBV4-3 | few | TRBD1 | CASSRGTGGGSEKLFF | TGCGCCAGCAGCCGCGGGACAGGGGGCGGGAGTGAAAAACTGTTTTTT
TRBJ1-2 | TRBV7-9 | many | . | CASSSALEANYGYTF | TGTGCCAGCAGCTCGGCCCTGGAAGCTAACTATGGCTACACCTTC
TRBJ2-1 | TRBV29-1 | . | TRBD1 | CSVGLGQGYLNEQFF | TGCAGCGTTGGGCTGGGACAGGGTTACCTCAATGAGCAGTTCTTC
TRBJ2-1 | TRBV10-3 | . | . | CAITGENEQFF | TGTGCCATCACCGGGGAGAATGAGCAGTTCTTC
TRBJ2-2 | TRBV6-2/TRBV6-3 | few | . | CASNQGGNTGELFF | TGTGCCAGCAACCAGGGTGGAAACACCGGGGAGCTGTTTTTT
TRBJ2-2 | TRBV4-3 | few | . | CASSQAGRGAGFAGELFF | TGCGCCAGCAGCCAAGCTGGTAGGGGGGCCGGGTTTGCCGGGGAGCTGTTTTTT
TRBJ1-1 | TRBV5-1 | few | TRBD1 | CASSPGTGASLTTEAFF | TGCGCCAGCAGTCCCGGGACAGGGGCCTCCCTAACCACTGAAGCTTTCTTT